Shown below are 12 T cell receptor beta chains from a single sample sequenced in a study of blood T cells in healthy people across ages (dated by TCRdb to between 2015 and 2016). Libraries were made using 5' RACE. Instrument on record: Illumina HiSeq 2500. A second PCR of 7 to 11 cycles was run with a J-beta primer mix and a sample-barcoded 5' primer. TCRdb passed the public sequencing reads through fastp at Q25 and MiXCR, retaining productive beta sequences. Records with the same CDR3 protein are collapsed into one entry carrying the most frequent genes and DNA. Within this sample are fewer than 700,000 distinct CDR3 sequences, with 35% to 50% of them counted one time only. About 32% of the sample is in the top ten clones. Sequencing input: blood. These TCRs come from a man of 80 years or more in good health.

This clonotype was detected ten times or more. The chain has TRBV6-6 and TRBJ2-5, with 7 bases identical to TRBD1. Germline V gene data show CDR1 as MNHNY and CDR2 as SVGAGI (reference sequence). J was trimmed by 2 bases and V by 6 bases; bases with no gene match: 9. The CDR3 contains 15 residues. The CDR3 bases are TGTGCCAGCAGCTCCTCCGGGACAGCTCAAGAGACCCAGTACTTC. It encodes CASSSSGTAQETQYF.

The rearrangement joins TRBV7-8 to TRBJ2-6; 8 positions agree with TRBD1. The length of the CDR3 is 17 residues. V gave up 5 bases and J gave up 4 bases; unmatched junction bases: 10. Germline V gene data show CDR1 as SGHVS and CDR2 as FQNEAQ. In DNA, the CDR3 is TGTGCCAGCAGCGTCGACAGGGGCGTTTCCGGGGCCAACGTCCTGACTTTC. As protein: CASSVDRGVSGANVLTF.

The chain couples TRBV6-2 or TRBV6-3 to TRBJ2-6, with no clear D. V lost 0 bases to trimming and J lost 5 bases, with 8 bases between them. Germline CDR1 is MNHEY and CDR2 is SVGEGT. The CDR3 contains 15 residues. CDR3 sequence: CASSYSRARANVLTF. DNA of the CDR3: TGTGCCAGCAGTTACTCTCGGGCTAGGGCCAACGTCCTGACTTTC.

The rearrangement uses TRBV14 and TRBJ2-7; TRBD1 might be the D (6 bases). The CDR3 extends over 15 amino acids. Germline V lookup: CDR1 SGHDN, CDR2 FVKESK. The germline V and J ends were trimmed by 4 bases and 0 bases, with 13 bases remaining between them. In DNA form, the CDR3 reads TGTGCCAGCAGCCGCCGGGACACGAGCTCCTACGAGCAGTACTTC. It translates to CASSRRDTSSYEQYF.

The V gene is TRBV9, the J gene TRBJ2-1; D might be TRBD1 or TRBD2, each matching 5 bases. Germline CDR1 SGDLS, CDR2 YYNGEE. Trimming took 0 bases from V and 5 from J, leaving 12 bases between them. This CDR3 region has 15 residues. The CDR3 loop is CASSVGPGAHNEQFF. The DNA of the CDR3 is TGTGCCAGCAGCGTAGGGCCCGGGGCGCACAATGAGCAGTTCTTC.

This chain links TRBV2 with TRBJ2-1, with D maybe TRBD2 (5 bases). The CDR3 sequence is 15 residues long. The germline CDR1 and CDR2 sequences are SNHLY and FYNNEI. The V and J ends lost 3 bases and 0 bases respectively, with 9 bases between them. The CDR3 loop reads CASSEEVLSYNEQFF. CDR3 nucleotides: TGTGCCAGCAGTGAGGAGGTACTCTCCTACAATGAGCAGTTCTTC.

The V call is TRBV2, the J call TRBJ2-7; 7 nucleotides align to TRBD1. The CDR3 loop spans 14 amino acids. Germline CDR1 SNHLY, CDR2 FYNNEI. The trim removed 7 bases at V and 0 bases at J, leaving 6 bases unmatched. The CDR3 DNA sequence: TGTGCCAGCACCGGGACAGATGTCTCCTACGAGCAGTACTTC. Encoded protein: CASTGTDVSYEQYF.

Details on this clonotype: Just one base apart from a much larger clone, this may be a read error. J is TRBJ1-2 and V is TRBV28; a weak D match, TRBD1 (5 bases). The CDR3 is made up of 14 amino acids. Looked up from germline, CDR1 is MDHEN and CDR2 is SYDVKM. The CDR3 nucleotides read TGTGCCAGAAGTTCTGCGGGGACGGAAATAAGCTACACCTTC. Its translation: CARSSAGTEISYTF.

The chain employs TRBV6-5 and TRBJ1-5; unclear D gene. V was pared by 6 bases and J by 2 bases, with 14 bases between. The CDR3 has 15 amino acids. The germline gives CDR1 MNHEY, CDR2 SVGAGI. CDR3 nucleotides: TGTGCCAGCAGCCTTACATCCGGAGGCAATCAGCCCCAGCATTTT. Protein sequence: CASSLTSGGNQPQHF.

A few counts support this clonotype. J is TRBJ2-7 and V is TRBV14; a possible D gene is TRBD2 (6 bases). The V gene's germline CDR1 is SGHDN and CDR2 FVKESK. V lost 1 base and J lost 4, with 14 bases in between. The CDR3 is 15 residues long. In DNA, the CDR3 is TGTGCCAGCAGCCAAGTTTCCCTAGCGTCTTACGAGCAGTACTTC. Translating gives CASSQVSLASYEQYF.

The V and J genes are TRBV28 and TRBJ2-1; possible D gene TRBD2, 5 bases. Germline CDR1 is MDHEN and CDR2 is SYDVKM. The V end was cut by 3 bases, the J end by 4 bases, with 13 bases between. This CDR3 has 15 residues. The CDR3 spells CASSFFRSGYNEQFF. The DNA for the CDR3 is TGTGCCAGCAGTTTTTTCAGGAGCGGATACAATGAGCAGTTCTTC.

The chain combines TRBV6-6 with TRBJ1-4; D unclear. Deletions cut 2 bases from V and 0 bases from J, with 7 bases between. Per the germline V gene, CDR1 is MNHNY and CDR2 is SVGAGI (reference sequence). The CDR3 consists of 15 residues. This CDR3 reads CASSYVRATNEKLFF. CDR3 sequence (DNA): TGTGCCAGCAGTTACGTACGGGCAACTAATGAAAAACTGTTTTTT.